Included here is one TCR beta chain sequence, with context. This specimen belongs to a study of blood T cell repertoires in COVID-19. Original data processing: Estimated nucleated cell counts came from reference gene primer amplification. Method: immunoSEQ multiplex PCR; TCRdb's copy keeps in-frame clones and lacks some. D and trimming come from the DNA, and the V and J calls and clone size come from that table. The table lists under 250,000 clones, more than 70% of them singletons. The V gene lost 0 bases and the J gene lost 1 base, with 15 bases spanning the gap. The CDR3 is made up of 17 amino acids. Germline CDR1 is LGHNT and CDR2 is FRNRAP.

The TCR comes from a man aged 25 to 40 with acute COVID-19. Specimen: PBMCs or T cells enriched from blood (not recorded which). V and J are TRBV12-5 and TRBJ2-5; TRBD1 is a possible D gene (5 bases). Written as DNA, the CDR3 is TGTGCTAGTGGTTTGGTAACCTTCGGCAGGGCCCAAGAGACCCAGTACTTC. It translates to CASGLVTFGRAQETQYF.